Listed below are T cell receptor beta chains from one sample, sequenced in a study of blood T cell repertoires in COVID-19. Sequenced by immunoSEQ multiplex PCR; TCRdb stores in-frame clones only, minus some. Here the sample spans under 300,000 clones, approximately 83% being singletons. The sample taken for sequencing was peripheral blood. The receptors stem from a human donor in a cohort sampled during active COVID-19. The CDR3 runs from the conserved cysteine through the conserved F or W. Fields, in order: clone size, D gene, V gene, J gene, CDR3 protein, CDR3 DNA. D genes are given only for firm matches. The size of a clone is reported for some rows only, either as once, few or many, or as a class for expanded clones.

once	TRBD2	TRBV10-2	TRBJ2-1	CASRGLAGDEQFF	TGCGCCAGCAGAGGACTAGCGGGAGACGAGCAGTTCTTC
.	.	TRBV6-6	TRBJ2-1	CASSWRGTYNEQFF	TGTGCCAGTTCCTGGCGGGGGACATACAATGAGCAGTTCTTC
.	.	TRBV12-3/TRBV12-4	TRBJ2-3	CASSFIDTQYF	TGTGCCAGCAGTTTTATAGATACGCAGTATTTT
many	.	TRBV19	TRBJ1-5	CASSRSGSSNQPQHF	TGTGCCAGTAGTAGGTCGGGGTCTAGCAATCAGCCCCAGCATTTT
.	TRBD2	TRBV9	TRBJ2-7	CASSVGELAGVDEQYF	TGTGCCAGCAGCGTAGGGGAACTAGCGGGAGTTGACGAGCAGTACTTC
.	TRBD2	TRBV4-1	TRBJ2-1	CASSQDLWREAVNEQFF	TGCGCCAGCAGCCAAGACTTGTGGCGGGAGGCGGTCAATGAGCAGTTCTTC
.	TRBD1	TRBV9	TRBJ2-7	CASSVGGQNYEQYF	TGTGCCAGCAGCGTAGGGGGACAGAACTACGAGCAGTACTTC
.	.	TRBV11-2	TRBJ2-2	CASSFVRGTGELFF	TGTGCCAGCAGCTTCGTAAGGGGAACCGGGGAGCTGTTTTTT
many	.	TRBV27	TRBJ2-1	CASSFERNEQFF	TGTGCCAGCAGTTTCGAGCGGAATGAGCAGTTCTTC
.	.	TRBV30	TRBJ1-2	CAWSLGRGANYGYTF	TGTGCCTGGAGCCTCGGACGGGGAGCTAACTATGGCTACACCTTC
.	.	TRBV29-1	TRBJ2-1	CSAGTGWLSYNEQFF	TGCAGCGCCGGTACCGGGTGGTTATCCTACAATGAGCAGTTCTTC
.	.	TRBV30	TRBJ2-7	CAWSGSSDEQYF	TGTGCCTGGAGTGGCTCTAGCGACGAGCAGTACTTC
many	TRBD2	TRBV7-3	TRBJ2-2	CASSLIAGGPSGELFF	TGTGCCAGCAGCTTAATAGCGGGAGGGCCCTCGGGGGAGCTGTTTTTT
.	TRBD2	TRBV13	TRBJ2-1	CASSRDTGTSGYNEQFF	TGTGCCAGCAGCCGCGATACCGGGACTAGCGGATACAATGAGCAGTTCTTC
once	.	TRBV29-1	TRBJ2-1	CSVRDFRTSYNEQFF	TGCAGCGTTCGGGATTTTCGGACCTCCTACAATGAGCAGTTCTTC
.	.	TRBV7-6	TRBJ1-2	CASSLGTDPNYGYTF	TGTGCCAGCAGCTTAGGGACAGACCCTAACTATGGCTACACCTTC
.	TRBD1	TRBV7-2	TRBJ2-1	CASSSGQANYNEQFF	TGTGCCAGCAGCTCCGGACAGGCCAATTACAATGAGCAGTTCTTC
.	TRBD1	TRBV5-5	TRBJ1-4	CASSLGTGGFNEKLFF	TGTGCCAGCAGCTTGGGGACAGGGGGATTTAATGAAAAACTGTTTTTT
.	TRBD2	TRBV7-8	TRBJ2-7	CASSSISGRAFEQYF	TGTGCCAGCAGCTCTATTAGCGGGAGGGCCTTCGAGCAGTACTTC
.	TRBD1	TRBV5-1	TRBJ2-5	CASSQGQGGTQYF	TGCGCCAGCAGCCAGGGACAGGGCGGGACCCAGTACTTC
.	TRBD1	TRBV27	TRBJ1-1	CASSYRGMNTEAFF	TGTGCCAGCTCGTACAGGGGAATGAACACTGAAGCTTTCTTT
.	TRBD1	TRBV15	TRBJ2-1	CATSRDRDRPYNEQFF	TGTGCCACCAGCAGAGATCGGGACAGACCCTACAATGAGCAGTTCTTC
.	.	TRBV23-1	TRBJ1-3	CASSQTFQVISGNTIYF	TGCGCCAGCAGTCAAACCTTCCAGGTGATCTCTGGAAACACCATATATTTT
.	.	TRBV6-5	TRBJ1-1	CASTHRSNTEAFF	TGTGCCAGCACCCACAGGTCCAACACTGAAGCTTTCTTT
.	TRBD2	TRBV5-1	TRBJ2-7	CASSFRTSGSPEQYF	TGCGCCAGCAGCTTCCGGACTAGCGGGAGTCCCGAGCAGTACTTC
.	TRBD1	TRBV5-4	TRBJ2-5	CASSRTGSLVGETQYF	TGTGCCAGCAGCAGGACAGGGAGTTTGGTTGGAGAGACCCAGTACTTC
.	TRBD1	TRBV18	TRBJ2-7	CASSLDRLGEQYF	TGTGCCAGCTCCCTGGACAGGTTGGGCGAGCAGTACTTC
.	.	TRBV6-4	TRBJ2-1	CASSVSGSLPSDEQFF	TGTGCCAGCAGTGTGTCGGGCAGCCTACCTAGCGATGAGCAGTTCTTC
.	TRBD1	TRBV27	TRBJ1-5	CASRPRGHGNQPQHF	TGTGCCAGCAGACCCAGGGGGCATGGCAATCAGCCCCAGCATTTT
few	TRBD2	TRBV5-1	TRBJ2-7	CASSLGLTSVEQYF	TGCGCCAGCAGCTTGGGGCTCACTAGCGTCGAGCAGTACTTC
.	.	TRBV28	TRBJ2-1	CASSTYNEQFF	TGTGCCAGCAGTACTTACAATGAGCAGTTCTTC
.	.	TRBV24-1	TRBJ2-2	CATSETRALAGELFF	TGTGCCACCAGTGAAACCCGGGCACTAGCCGGGGAGCTGTTTTTT
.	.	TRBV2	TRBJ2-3	CASRDSSGTDTQYF	TGTGCCAGCAGGGACAGCTCCGGCACAGATACGCAGTATTTT
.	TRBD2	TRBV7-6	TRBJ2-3	CASSLGIGLESDTQYF	TGTGCCAGCAGCTTAGGGATAGGACTAGAGTCTGATACGCAGTATTTT
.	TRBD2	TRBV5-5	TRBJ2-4	CASSPGGAKNIQYF	TGTGCCAGCAGCCCGGGGGGAGCCAAAAACATTCAGTACTTC
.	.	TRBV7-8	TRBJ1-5	CASSWDIGSNQPQHF	TGTGCCAGCAGCTGGGACATCGGTAGCAATCAGCCCCAGCATTTT
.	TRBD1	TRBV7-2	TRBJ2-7	CASSSRTGAAEQYF	TGTGCCAGCAGCTCCCGGACAGGGGCGGCCGAGCAGTACTTC
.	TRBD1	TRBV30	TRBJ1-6	CAGQGALVRDSPLHF	TGTGCGGGACAGGGGGCTCTTGTACGAGATTCACCCCTCCACTTT
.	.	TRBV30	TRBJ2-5	CAWSGDWYQETQYF	TGTGCCTGGAGTGGGGACTGGTACCAAGAGACCCAGTACTTC
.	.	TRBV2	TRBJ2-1	CASSEEGRVGYNEQFF	TGTGCCAGCAGTGAAGAAGGGCGGGTAGGCTACAATGAGCAGTTCTTC